This T cell receptor (beta chain) appears in the sequencing data of a study of shared clonotypes between healthy human individuals. Across the study: Per donor, three plates held CD4 naive cells, three held CD4 memory, two held CD8 naive and one held CD8 memory.

Broader study findings: Deeper or shallower sequencing was expected to change how clonotypes are shared among donors.

Notes on this clone: Its antigen is unidentified.

The V gene lost 1 base and the J gene lost 5 bases, with 14 bases spanning the gap. Germline V gene lookup returns CDR1 SEHNR and CDR2 FQNEAQ (reference sequence). This CDR3 has 16 amino acids. The naive CD8 population came from CD45RO-negative cells selected for CCR7, without terminally differentiated effector memory CD45RA+ cells. Only Caucasian adults living in Nashville, Tennessee made up the donor group. Replicate PCRs from sorted subsets contained roughly 200 ng DNA, which is roughly 30,000 T cell genomes. Some clones are missing from TCRdb's copy, which holds only in-frame ones; the method was immunoSEQ multiplex PCR. Among millions of clones listed, about 95% were seen once.

The sequence was collected from a young man in good health. Input material: naive CD8+ T cells sorted from blood. The rearrangement links TRBV7-9 to TRBJ2-2, with a weak D call TRBD1 (6 bases). The CDR3 coding sequence is TGTGCCAGCAGCTTAGTAGCAGGGGTATTGACCGGGGAGCTGTTTTTT. Translating it yields CASSLVAGVLTGELFF.